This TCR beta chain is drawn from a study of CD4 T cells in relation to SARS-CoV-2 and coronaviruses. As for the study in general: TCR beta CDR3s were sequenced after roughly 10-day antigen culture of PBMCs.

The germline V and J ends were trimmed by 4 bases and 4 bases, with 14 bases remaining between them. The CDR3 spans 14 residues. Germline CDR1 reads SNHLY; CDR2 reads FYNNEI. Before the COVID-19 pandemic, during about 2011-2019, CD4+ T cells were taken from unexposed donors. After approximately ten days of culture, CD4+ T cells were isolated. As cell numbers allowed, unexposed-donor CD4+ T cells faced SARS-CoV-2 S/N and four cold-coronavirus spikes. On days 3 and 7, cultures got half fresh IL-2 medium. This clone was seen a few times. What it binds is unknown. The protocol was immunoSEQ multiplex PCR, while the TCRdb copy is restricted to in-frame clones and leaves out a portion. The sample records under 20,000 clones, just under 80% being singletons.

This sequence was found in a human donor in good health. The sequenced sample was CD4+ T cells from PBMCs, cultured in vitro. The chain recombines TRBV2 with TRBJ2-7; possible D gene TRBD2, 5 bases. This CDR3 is CASSGRLYGYEQYF. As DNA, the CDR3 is TGTGCCAGCAGTGGGAGGTTGTACGGGTACGAGCAGTACTTC.